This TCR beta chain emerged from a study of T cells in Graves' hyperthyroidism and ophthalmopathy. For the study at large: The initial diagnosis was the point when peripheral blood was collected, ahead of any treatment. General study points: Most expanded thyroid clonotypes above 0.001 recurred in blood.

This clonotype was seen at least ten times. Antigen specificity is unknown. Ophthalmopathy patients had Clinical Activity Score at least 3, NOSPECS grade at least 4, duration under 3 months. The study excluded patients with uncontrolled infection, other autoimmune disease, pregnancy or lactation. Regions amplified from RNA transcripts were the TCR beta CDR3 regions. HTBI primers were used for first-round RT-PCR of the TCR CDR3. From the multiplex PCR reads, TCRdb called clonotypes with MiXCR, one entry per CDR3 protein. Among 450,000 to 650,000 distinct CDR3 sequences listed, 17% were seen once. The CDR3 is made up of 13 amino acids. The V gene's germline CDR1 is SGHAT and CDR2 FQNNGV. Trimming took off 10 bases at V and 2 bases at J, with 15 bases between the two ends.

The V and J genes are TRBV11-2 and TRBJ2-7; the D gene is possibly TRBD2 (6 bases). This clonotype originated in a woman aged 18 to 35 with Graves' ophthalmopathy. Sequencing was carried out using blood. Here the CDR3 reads CATLQTGAYEQYF. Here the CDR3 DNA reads TGTGCCACCCTCCAGACGGGGGCCTACGAGCAGTACTTC.